The rows below give T cell receptor beta chains drawn from one sample of a study of early T cells in non-severe SARS-CoV-2 infection. TCRdb re-analysed the 5' RACE reads in MiXCR, keeping a single row per CDR3 protein. Of 55,000 to 75,000 distinct CDR3 sequences in the sample, about 9.9% were seen once. The material sequenced was whole blood. The receptor source for this set is an adult who was a healthcare worker with PCR-confirmed SARS-CoV-2 infection or an uninfected control (not recorded which). The CDR3 runs from the conserved cysteine through the conserved F or W. D genes are given only for firm matches. Part of the rows lack a size; the others show once, few, many or a class for expanded clones.

D gene: TRBD1
V gene: TRBV24-1
clone size: NA
J gene: TRBJ1-5
CDR3 DNA: TGTGCCACCAGTCATAACAGGGGCGGAGGTCAGCCCCAGCATTTT
CDR3 protein: CATSHNRGGGQPQHF

D gene: TRBD2
V gene: TRBV7-2
clone size: few
J gene: TRBJ2-3
CDR3 DNA: TGTGCCAGCAGCTTGGGACTAGCAAGAGATACGCAGTATTTT
CDR3 protein: CASSLGLARDTQYF

D gene: NA
V gene: TRBV29-1
clone size: NA
J gene: TRBJ1-3
CDR3 DNA: TGCAGCGCCGGTCCTCACTCTGGAAACACCATATATTTT
CDR3 protein: CSAGPHSGNTIYF

D gene: NA
V gene: TRBV2
clone size: few
J gene: TRBJ2-3
CDR3 DNA: TGTGCCAGCAGTCGCGAGTTGGACACAGATACGCAGTATTTT
CDR3 protein: CASSRELDTDTQYF

D gene: NA
V gene: TRBV2
clone size: NA
J gene: TRBJ2-5
CDR3 DNA: TGTGCCAGCTCAGGGCATCAAGAGACCCAGTACTTC
CDR3 protein: CASSGHQETQYF

D gene: TRBD1
V gene: TRBV12-3/TRBV12-4
clone size: NA
J gene: TRBJ1-2
CDR3 DNA: TGTGCCAGCAGTAAGGACAGGGGCTTCTATGGCTACACCTTC
CDR3 protein: CASSKDRGFYGYTF

D gene: NA
V gene: TRBV12-3/TRBV12-4
clone size: NA
J gene: TRBJ1-5
CDR3 DNA: TGTGCCAGCAGCCCCAGGGGAATTCAGCCCCAGCATTTT
CDR3 protein: CASSPRGIQPQHF

D gene: NA
V gene: TRBV28
clone size: many
J gene: TRBJ1-5
CDR3 DNA: TGTGCCAGCAGTTTGAGGGCACGGGGGAATCAGCCCCAGCATTTT
CDR3 protein: CASSLRARGNQPQHF

D gene: TRBD2
V gene: TRBV20-1
clone size: NA
J gene: TRBJ2-3
CDR3 DNA: TGCAGTGCTAGAGGCGGCGGGGGGCAGTACACAGATACGCAGTATTTT
CDR3 protein: CSARGGGGQYTDTQYF

D gene: NA
V gene: TRBV12-3/TRBV12-4
clone size: many
J gene: TRBJ1-4
CDR3 DNA: TGTGCCAGCAGTGGCGGGGGGGCTAATGAAAAACTGTTTTTT
CDR3 protein: CASSGGGANEKLFF

D gene: NA
V gene: TRBV7-2
clone size: many
J gene: TRBJ1-1
CDR3 DNA: TGTGCCAGCACCCTCGCGAGGGGGTGGGCCACTGAAGCTTTCTTT
CDR3 protein: CASTLARGWATEAFF

D gene: NA
V gene: TRBV5-1
clone size: many
J gene: TRBJ2-1
CDR3 DNA: TGCGCCAGCAGCGTAGGATACGGGGACCTTGGCGGAGGTGAGCAGTTCTTC
CDR3 protein: CASSVGYGDLGGGEQFF

D gene: NA
V gene: TRBV11-2
clone size: few
J gene: TRBJ1-6
CDR3 DNA: TGTGCCAGCAGCCTGACCGAGGGTTCACCCCTCCACTTT
CDR3 protein: CASSLTEGSPLHF

D gene: NA
V gene: TRBV5-1
clone size: NA
J gene: TRBJ1-6
CDR3 DNA: TGCGCCAGCAGCTTGGCGATCAGGACTGGAAATTCACCCCTCCACTTT
CDR3 protein: CASSLAIRTGNSPLHF

D gene: NA
V gene: TRBV20-1
clone size: NA
J gene: TRBJ2-4
CDR3 DNA: TGCAGTGTTGCAGGGGTAGCCAAAAACATTCAGTACTTC
CDR3 protein: CSVAGVAKNIQYF

D gene: NA
V gene: TRBV5-4
clone size: NA
J gene: TRBJ1-4
CDR3 DNA: TGTGCCAGCAGCCCGGACAGACACGGGGAAAAACTGTTTTTT
CDR3 protein: CASSPDRHGEKLFF

D gene: NA
V gene: TRBV10-3
clone size: NA
J gene: TRBJ2-2
CDR3 DNA: TGTGCCATCAGCCAACCCGAGGACCCCACCGGGGAGCTGTTTTTT
CDR3 protein: CAISQPEDPTGELFF